The present TCR beta chain was sequenced within a study of Graves' ophthalmopathy and Graves' hyperthyroidism. Study-level results: Progression of ophthalmopathy was predicted by the model with roughly 70% sensitivity and 72% to 85% specificity. The authors also found most expanded thyroid clonotypes above 0.001 frequency in blood.

V lost 10 bases, J lost 1 base, and 13 bases lay in between. The CDR3 is 14 residues long. Germline loops: CDR1 MDHEN, CDR2 SYDVKM. This clonotype was seen a handful of times. The antigen remains unidentified. RNA transcripts were the template, and TCR beta CDR3 regions were amplified from them. HTBI-primed RT-PCR formed the first round, and a multiplex PCR formed the second. One entry per CDR3 protein, called by TCRdb with MiXCR from the multiplex PCR reads. The sample carries 500,000 to 600,000 distinct CDR3 sequences, 35% to 40% recorded once. The hyperthyroidism patients had a new diagnosis of under 2 months' duration and were aged 18 to 65.

Sample: peripheral blood or thyroid tissue (not recorded which). This receptor was identified in an adult man with Graves' hyperthyroidism. The V and J genes are TRBV28 and TRBJ1-4; no clear D gene. DNA of the CDR3: TGTGCCACCGTTAATGGCGTAACTAATGAAAAACTGTTTTTT. The encoded protein is CATVNGVTNEKLFF.